The rows below give T cell receptor beta chains drawn from one sample of a study of T cells in Graves' hyperthyroidism and ophthalmopathy. MiXCR, run by TCRdb on the multiplex PCR reads, gives a single entry per CDR3 protein. The sample lists about 210,000 distinct CDR3 sequences, approximately 17% occurring once. Sequenced sample: blood. Source of these receptors: a man aged 45-65 years with Graves' hyperthyroidism. CDR3s include the opening cysteine and the closing phenylalanine or tryptophan. The order of the fields is D gene, clone size, V gene, J gene, CDR3 protein, CDR3 DNA. The D gene is left open where the match is weak. Clone size is not always given. Where it is, it says once, few, many or a class for expanded clones.

NA	NA	TRBV29-1	TRBJ1-1	CSVDELEPSNTEAFF	TGCAGCGTTGATGAACTCGAACCAAGTAACACTGAAGCTTTCTTT
NA	many	TRBV6-1	TRBJ1-2	CASSEGDDYGYTF	TGTGCCAGCAGTGAAGGGGACGACTATGGCTACACCTTC
NA	NA	TRBV6-2/TRBV6-3	TRBJ2-1	CASSYYFTTLRGNEQFF	TGTGCCAGCAGTTACTACTTTACCACTCTTAGGGGCAATGAGCAGTTCTTC
NA	many	TRBV6-1	TRBJ2-7	CASEREILEGEQYF	TGTGCCAGCGAGAGGGAAATCCTCGAGGGCGAGCAGTACTTC
NA	NA	TRBV7-3	TRBJ2-3	CASGEVADTQYF	TGTGCCTCAGGGGAGGTTGCAGATACGCAGTATTTT
TRBD1	few	TRBV6-1	TRBJ1-4	CASSGRGYNEKLFF	TGTGCCAGCAGTGGCAGGGGGTATAATGAAAAACTGTTTTTT
NA	many	TRBV6-2/TRBV6-3	TRBJ2-7	CASRIPSSSQADYEQYF	TGTGCCAGCAGAATCCCAAGCAGCAGCCAAGCGGATTACGAGCAGTACTTC
TRBD1	many	TRBV28	TRBJ1-5	CASSSGGGPHQPQHF	TGTGCCAGCAGTTCAGGGGGCGGACCCCATCAGCCCCAGCATTTT
TRBD2	NA	TRBV6-6	TRBJ2-2	CASSYSGGAGELFF	TGTGCCAGCAGTTACTCGGGGGGGGCCGGGGAGCTGTTTTTT
NA	few	TRBV3-1	TRBJ1-1	CASSQEYAGARTEAFF	TGTGCCAGCAGCCAAGAGTACGCGGGCGCGCGCACTGAAGCTTTCTTT
TRBD1	NA	TRBV5-6	TRBJ1-4	CASSISGQGHEKLFF	TGTGCCAGCAGCATCTCCGGACAGGGTCACGAAAAACTGTTTTTT
NA	many	TRBV15	TRBJ1-1	CATSRDSGSREAFF	TGTGCCACCAGCAGAGATTCGGGATCACGCGAAGCTTTCTTT
NA	many	TRBV2	TRBJ1-5	CASSEVEGYQPQHF	TGTGCCAGCAGTGAAGTGGAGGGGTATCAGCCCCAGCATTTT
NA	NA	TRBV7-2	TRBJ1-4	CASSSQGLAEKLFF	TGTGCCAGCAGCTCACAGGGTCTGGCTGAAAAACTGTTTTTT
NA	few	TRBV15	TRBJ1-2	CATSRVGGYTF	TGTGCCACCAGCCGCGTGGGAGGCTACACCTTC
NA	few	TRBV14	TRBJ2-1	CASRRDNYNEQFF	TGTGCCAGCAGGCGGGACAACTACAATGAGCAGTTCTTC
NA	NA	TRBV3-1	TRBJ2-3	CASRRGLGTDTQYF	TGTGCCAGCAGACGGGGACTTGGCACAGATACGCAGTATTTT
NA	many	TRBV5-1	TRBJ2-2	CASSPLDILGTGELFF	TGCGCCAGCAGCCCTTTGGACATCCTGGGGACCGGGGAGCTGTTTTTT
NA	NA	TRBV9	TRBJ2-5	CASSPSQGLTGETQYF	TGTGCCAGCAGCCCTAGTCAGGGTTTAACGGGGGAGACCCAGTACTTC
TRBD2	NA	TRBV19	TRBJ2-1	CASNPSGNTEQFF	TGTGCCAGTAATCCTAGCGGGAATACTGAGCAGTTCTTC
TRBD1	few	TRBV7-9	TRBJ2-7	CASSSNRGRTVDEQYF	TGTGCCAGCAGCTCAAACAGGGGGCGCACAGTAGACGAGCAGTACTTC
NA	few	TRBV12-5	TRBJ2-6	CASGLVTVSGANVLTF	TGTGCTAGTGGTTTGGTAACGGTCTCTGGGGCCAACGTCCTGACTTTC
TRBD2	many	TRBV6-4	TRBJ2-7	CASRPIRRREGHYEQYF	TGTGCCAGCAGGCCTATACGGAGGCGGGAGGGCCACTACGAGCAGTACTTC
NA	NA	TRBV6-5	TRBJ2-1	CASSYSGSFGEQFF	TGTGCCAGCAGTTACTCCGGTAGCTTTGGTGAGCAGTTCTTC
NA	many	TRBV20-1	TRBJ2-3	CSARGLAPGASTDTQYF	TGCAGTGCCAGAGGTCTAGCTCCCGGGGCTAGCACAGATACGCAGTATTTT
NA	few	TRBV15	TRBJ1-5	CATRSTWTNQPQHF	TGTGCCACCAGGAGTACATGGACCAATCAGCCCCAGCATTTT
NA	many	TRBV11-1	TRBJ2-7	CASSSRGWAGVGEQYF	TGTGCCAGCAGCTCCCGAGGCTGGGCAGGGGTCGGCGAGCAGTACTTC
NA	many	TRBV30	TRBJ2-6	CAWRGIGANVLTF	TGTGCCTGGAGGGGAATTGGGGCCAACGTCCTGACTTTC
NA	many	TRBV20-1	TRBJ2-1	CSARDTSSISYNEQFF	TGCAGTGCTAGAGATACTAGCAGCATCTCCTACAATGAGCAGTTCTTC
NA	NA	TRBV7-3	TRBJ1-1	CASSQVEVLNTEAFF	TGTGCCAGCAGCCAAGTGGAAGTATTGAACACTGAAGCTTTCTTT
NA	many	TRBV28	TRBJ2-7	CASSPNTELYEQYF	TGTGCCAGCAGTCCAAACACGGAACTCTACGAGCAGTACTTC
NA	once	TRBV11-2	TRBJ2-7	CASSLGRLVRGTNEQYF	TGTGCCAGCAGCTTAGGCCGCCTTGTACGGGGAACCAACGAGCAGTACTTC
NA	NA	TRBV5-1	TRBJ2-7	CANSFSRGSYEQYF	TGCGCCAACAGCTTTTCCAGGGGAAGCTACGAGCAGTACTTC
TRBD1	NA	TRBV28	TRBJ2-1	CASSPDREVGNEQFF	TGTGCCAGCAGTCCGGACAGGGAAGTAGGCAATGAGCAGTTCTTC
NA	few	TRBV5-1	TRBJ2-7	CASSLRGETYEQYF	TGCGCCAGCAGCTTGAGGGGAGAAACCTACGAGCAGTACTTC
NA	NA	TRBV24-1	TRBJ2-7	CATSVGGSSYEQYF	TGTGCCACCAGTGTTGGTGGAAGCTCCTACGAGCAGTACTTC
TRBD1	few	TRBV28	TRBJ1-4	CASRSQGAGGEKLFF	TGTGCCAGCAGGTCCCAGGGGGCGGGCGGTGAAAAACTGTTTTTT
TRBD1	many	TRBV12-3/TRBV12-4	TRBJ2-7	CASSSPGTGAYEQYF	TGTGCCAGCAGTTCTCCCGGGACAGGAGCCTACGAGCAGTACTTC
TRBD2	NA	TRBV29-1	TRBJ2-7	CSVEGRGAYEQYF	TGCAGCGTTGAAGGTCGGGGGGCCTACGAGCAGTACTTC
NA	NA	TRBV7-2	TRBJ2-7	CASSFYICSASHPRVSSYEQYF	NA